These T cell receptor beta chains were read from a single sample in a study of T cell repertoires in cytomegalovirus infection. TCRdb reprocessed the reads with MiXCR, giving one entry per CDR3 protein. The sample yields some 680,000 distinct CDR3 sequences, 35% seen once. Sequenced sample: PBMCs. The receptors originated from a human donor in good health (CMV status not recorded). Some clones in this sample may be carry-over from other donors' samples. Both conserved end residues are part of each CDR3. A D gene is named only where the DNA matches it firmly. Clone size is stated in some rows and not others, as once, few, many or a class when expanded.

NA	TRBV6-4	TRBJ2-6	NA	TGTGCCAGCAGCCTGGACAGCTGGGCCAACGTCCTGACTTTC	CASSLDSWANVLTF
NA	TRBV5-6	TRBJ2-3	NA	TGTGCCAGCAGCTTGAAGGGAAGGGGCCGAACAGGCACAGATACGCAGTATTTT	CASSLKGRGRTGTDTQYF
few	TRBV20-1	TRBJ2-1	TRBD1	TGCAGTGCCAGAGGGGGACAGGGCTTCTCCTACAATGAGCAGTTCTTC	CSARGGQGFSYNEQFF
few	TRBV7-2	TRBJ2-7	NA	TGTGCCAGCAGCGCCCGTGGCATCTCCTACGAGCAGTACTTC	CASSARGISYEQYF
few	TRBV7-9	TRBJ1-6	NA	TGTGCCAGCAGCTCGATAATAGGCCCTAGACTTAATTCACCCCTCCACTTT	CASSSIIGPRLNSPLHF
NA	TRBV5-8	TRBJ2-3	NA	TGTGCCTGGACCAAGCGAGCGGTTACGCAGTATTTT	CAWTKRAVTQYF
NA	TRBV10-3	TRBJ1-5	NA	TGTGCCATCAGCGGGGGTGGGGGTAAAAATCAGCCCCAGCATTTT	CAISGGGGKNQPQHF
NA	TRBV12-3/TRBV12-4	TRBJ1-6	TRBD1	TGTGCCAGCAGAGCGGACAGGGAAAAGGCACCCCTCCACTTT	CASRADREKAPLHF
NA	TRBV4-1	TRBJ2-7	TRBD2	TGCGCCAGCAGCCAAGGATTGGGGGGGGATATAACCTACGAGCAGTACTTC	CASSQGLGGDITYEQYF
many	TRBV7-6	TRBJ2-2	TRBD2	TGTGCCAGCAGCTTACGTGTCGGGAGGACGAACACCGGGGAGCTGTTTTTT	CASSLRVGRTNTGELFF
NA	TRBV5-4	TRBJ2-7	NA	TGTGCCAGCAGTTTTATCGGAGGCCACGAGCAGTATTTC	CASSFIGGHEQYF
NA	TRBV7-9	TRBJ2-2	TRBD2	TGTGCCAGCAGCTTATTAGCGGGATTGTCCGGGGAGCTGTTTTTT	CASSLLAGLSGELFF
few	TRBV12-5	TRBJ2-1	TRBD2	TGTGCTAGTGGGCGGGGGGACCCTAACAATGAGCAGTTCTTC	CASGRGDPNNEQFF
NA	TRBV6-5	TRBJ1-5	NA	TGTGCCAGCAGCCCATATGCATATCAGCCCCAGCATTTT	CASSPYAYQPQHF
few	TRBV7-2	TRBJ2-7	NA	TGTGCCAGCAGCCCAGGACGGGCAGAATCGCAGTACTTC	CASSPGRAESQYF
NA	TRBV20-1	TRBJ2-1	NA	TGCAGTGCTCTAACAGCCCGGGGCTACAATGAGCAGTTCTTC	CSALTARGYNEQFF
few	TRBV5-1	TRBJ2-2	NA	TGCGCCAGCAGCTTATCTACTACAGTGTTAGAGCTGTTTTTT	CASSLSTTVLELFF
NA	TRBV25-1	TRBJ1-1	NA	TGTGCCAGCAGAGCAGGGGCGGCTTGGAACACTGAAGCTTTCTTT	CASRAGAAWNTEAFF
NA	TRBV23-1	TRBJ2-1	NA	TGCGCCAGCAGTCCACCCCCGCGCCGGGCAGGGGTTCATGACTCCTACAATGAGCAGTTCTTC	CASSPPPRRAGVHDSYNEQFF
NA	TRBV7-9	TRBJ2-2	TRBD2	TGTGCCAGCAGCCGGACTAGCGGGAGAAAAACCGGGGAGCTGTTTTTT	CASSRTSGRKTGELFF
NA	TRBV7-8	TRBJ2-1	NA	TGTGCCAGCAGCGCCTACGGGGGCAGCTCCTACAATGAGCAGTTCTTC	CASSAYGGSSYNEQFF
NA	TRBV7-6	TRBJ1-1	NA	TGTGCCAGCAGCTTGGGGGCCACGAACACTGAAGCTTTCTTT	CASSLGATNTEAFF
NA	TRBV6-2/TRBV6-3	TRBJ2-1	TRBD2	TGTGCCAGCAGTTACCGGACTAGCGGGAGAATCTGGGACTACAATGAGCAGTTCTTC	CASSYRTSGRIWDYNEQFF
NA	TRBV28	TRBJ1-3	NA	TGTGCCATCTATTGGGGGGCGGCTGGAAACACCATATATTTT	CAIYWGAAGNTIYF
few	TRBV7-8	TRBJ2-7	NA	TGTGCCAGCAGCTTAATACAGGACGCCTACGAGCAGTACTTC	CASSLIQDAYEQYF
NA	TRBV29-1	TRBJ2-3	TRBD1	TGCAGCGTTGACAGGGGGAGCGCAGATACGCAGTATTTT	CSVDRGSADTQYF
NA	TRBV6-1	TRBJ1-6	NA	TGTGCCAGCAGCATCGGGGGGAGGTGGGAGCATTCACCCCTCCACTTT	CASSIGGRWEHSPLHF
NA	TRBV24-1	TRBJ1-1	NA	TGTGCCACCAGTGATCCACGAGGAGGGACGGGGGAGGCTTTCTTT	CATSDPRGGTGEAFF
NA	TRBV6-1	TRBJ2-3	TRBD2	TGTGCCAGCACCGAGGAGGGTGCGAACAGCGGGAGATATACGCAGTATTTT	CASTEEGANSGRYTQYF
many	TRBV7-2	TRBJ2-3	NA	TGTGCCAGCAGCTTAGTCTTCTCTATGGATACGCAGTATTTT	CASSLVFSMDTQYF
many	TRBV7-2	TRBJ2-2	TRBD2	TGTGCCAGCAGCTTCCGGGGGGGGAACACCGGGGAGCTGTTTTTT	CASSFRGGNTGELFF
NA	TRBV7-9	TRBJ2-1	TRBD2	TGTGCCAGCAGCTCCCCTGGGGAACTAGCGTCAGTCAATGAGCAGTTCTTC	CASSSPGELASVNEQFF
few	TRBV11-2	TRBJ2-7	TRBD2	TGTGCCAGCAGCTCCCTCCCTAGCGGGACGCCCCCCTACGAGCAGTACTTC	CASSSLPSGTPPYEQYF
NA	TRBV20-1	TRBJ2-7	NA	TGCAGTGCTAGAGAACCAGGGCGCTCCTACGAGCAGTACTTC	CSAREPGRSYEQYF
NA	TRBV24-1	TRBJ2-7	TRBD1	TGTGCCACCAGTGATTTCGAGACAGGGGACGAGCAGTACTTC	CATSDFETGDEQYF
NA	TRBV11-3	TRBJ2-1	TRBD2	TGTGCCAGCAGCCAGGCCGGGACTAGCGCGAACAATGAGCAGTTCTTC	CASSQAGTSANNEQFF
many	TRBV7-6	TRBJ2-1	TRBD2	TGTGCCAGCAGCTTAGAGGCGGGAGGCTACAATGAGCAGTTCTTC	CASSLEAGGYNEQFF
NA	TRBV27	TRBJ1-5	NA	TGTGCCAGCAGTCGTACCCATCCGAAGAGAGGGGGTAGCAATCAGCCCCAGCATTTT	CASSRTHPKRGGSNQPQHF
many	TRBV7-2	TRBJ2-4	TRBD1	TGTGCCAGCAGCTTTAGACAGGGGGACATTCAGTACTTC	CASSFRQGDIQYF
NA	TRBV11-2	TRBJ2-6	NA	TGTGCCAGCAGCCCTCATTATTGGGGGGCCAACGTCCTGACTTTC	CASSPHYWGANVLTF
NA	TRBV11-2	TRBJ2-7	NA	TGTGCCAGCAGCTTAAATACAGGGTTCCCCGATTACGAGCAGTACTTC	CASSLNTGFPDYEQYF
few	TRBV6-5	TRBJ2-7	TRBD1	TGTGCCAGCAGTTACGACGGGACAGGGACCTACGAGCAGTACTTC	CASSYDGTGTYEQYF
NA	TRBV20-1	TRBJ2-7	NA	TGCAGTGCTAAGGGGGGAAACAGGGGCACCTACGAGCAGTACTTC	CSAKGGNRGTYEQYF
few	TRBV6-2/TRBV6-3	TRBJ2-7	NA	TGTGCCAGCAGTTACTCGAGAAGCCACGGAGTTTACTACGAGCAGTACTTC	CASSYSRSHGVYYEQYF
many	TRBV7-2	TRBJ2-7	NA	TGTGCCAGCAGCTTGGGGGGAGTGCCCTACGAGCAGTACTTC	CASSLGGVPYEQYF